This entry describes one T cell receptor beta chain. Clones were sequenced by immunoSEQ multiplex PCR, and TCRdb holds only the in-frame ones, with some missing. The data contain some 220,000 clones, more than 80% of them singletons. The data belong to a study of blood T cell repertoires in COVID-19. This TCR came from a woman in her twenties or thirties with COVID-19, enrolled during active disease. Sample: peripheral blood.

CDR3 region: CASSLEGQGLGGELFF. As DNA, the CDR3 is TGTGCCAGCAGCTTAGAGGGACAGGGATTGGGCGGGGAGCTGTTTTTT. This chain connects TRBV7-3 to TRBJ2-2; 9 bases agree with TRBD1. V was pared by 2 bases and J by 7 bases, with 8 bases of the junction left unmatched. Germline lookup yields CDR1 SGHTA and CDR2 FQGTGA. There are 16 residues in the CDR3.